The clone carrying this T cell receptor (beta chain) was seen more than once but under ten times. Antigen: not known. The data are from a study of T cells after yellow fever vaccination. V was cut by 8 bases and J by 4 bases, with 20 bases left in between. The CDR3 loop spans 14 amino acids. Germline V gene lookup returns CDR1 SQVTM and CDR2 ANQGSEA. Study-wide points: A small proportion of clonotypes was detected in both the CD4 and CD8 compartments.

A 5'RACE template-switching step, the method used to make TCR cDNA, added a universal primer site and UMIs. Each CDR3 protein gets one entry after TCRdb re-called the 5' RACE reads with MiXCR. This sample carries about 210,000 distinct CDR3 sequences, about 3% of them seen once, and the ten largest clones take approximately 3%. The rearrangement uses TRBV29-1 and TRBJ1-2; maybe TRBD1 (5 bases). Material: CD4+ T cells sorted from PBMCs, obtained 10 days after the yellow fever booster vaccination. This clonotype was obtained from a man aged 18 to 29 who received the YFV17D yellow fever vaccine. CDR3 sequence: CSSSTVGYGYGYTF. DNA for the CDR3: TGCAGCTCTTCGACAGTGGGGTATGGCTATGGCTACACCTTC.